This T cell receptor (beta chain) was profiled in a study of naive and memory T cell subsets. Findings and caveats of the study: Over 85% of naive TCR sequences appeared only once, unlike memory subsets. RNA-based TCR counts may shift with T cell activation and differentiation.

V was pared by 1 base and J by 1 base, with 18 bases between. CDR3 length: 18 residues. An equimolar mix of two oligonucleotides served as the beta constant-region primer for TRBC1 and TRBC2. Four rounds of PCR amplified the ligated cDNA using nested alpha and beta constant-region primers plus SP2. Using its own MiXCR run on the UMI-ligation and nested PCR reads, TCRdb lists one record per CDR3 protein. The table has 140,000 to 150,000 distinct CDR3 sequences, 15% to 20% seen once; the top ten hold about 0.14%. This clonotype was seen a handful of times. Its antigen is still unknown. Sample: naive CD4+ T cells from blood. The sequence derives from a human donor in good health. V gene TRBV12-3 or TRBV12-4 combines with J gene TRBJ2-3, with D possibly being TRBD2 (7 bases). CDR3 bases: TGTGCCAGCAGTTTAGGGGGGGGCGGGAGCGGTGGCACAGATACGCAGTATTTT. Translation: CASSLGGGGSGGTDTQYF.